These 26 T cell receptor beta chains were all obtained from the same sample, sequenced in a study of shared clonotypes between healthy human individuals. This table comes from immunoSEQ multiplex PCR, and its TCRdb copy is limited to in-frame clones, with some not included. The sample includes some 2,500,000 clones, around 93% seen only once; the top ten take 0.37%. The sequencing input was naive CD4+ T cells from PBMCs. Subset here: CD45RA+ positively selected. These receptors all stem from a man aged 18 to 30 in good health. Some clones in this sample may be carry-over from other donors' samples.

J is TRBJ1-2 and V is TRBV27; 7 nucleotides match TRBD1. The CDR3 loop spans 13 amino acids. Trimming cost V 5 bases and J 4 bases; bases outside gene matches: 4. Germline CDR1 MNHEY, CDR2 SMNVEV (reference sequence). CDR3 in amino acids: CASSRDSLYGYTF. The DNA for the CDR3 is TGTGCCAGCAGTCGGGACAGTCTCTATGGCTACACCTTC.

The gene calls are TRBV5-1 and TRBJ1-4; D is unclear. Germline CDR1 and CDR2: SGHRS and YFSETQ. V lost 2 bases to trimming and J lost 0 bases, with 11 bases between them. This CDR3 has 16 amino acids. CDR3: CASSFGLSATNEKLFF. In nucleotides, the CDR3 is TGCGCCAGCAGCTTTGGGTTATCAGCAACTAATGAAAAACTGTTTTTT.

The V gene is TRBV19, the J gene TRBJ1-3, with D tentatively TRBD1 (6 bases). Looked up from germline, CDR1 is LNHDA and CDR2 is SQIVND (reference sequence). The CDR3 runs to 17 residues. V gave up 4 bases and J gave up 1 base, with 17 bases separating them. The CDR3 is CASSTLRGRGSGNTIYF. CDR3 nucleotide sequence: TGTGCCAGTAGTACACTGAGGGGGAGAGGGTCTGGAAACACCATATATTTT.

The V call is TRBV5-6, the J call TRBJ1-2; D remains unclear. Germline V CDR1 and CDR2: SGHDT, YYEEEE. V lost 4 bases to trimming and J lost 0 bases, with 19 bases between them. This CDR3 spans 17 amino acids. The CDR3 DNA sequence: TGTGCCAGCAGCCTGCTCGGGCAGCGGGCCGCTAACTATGGCTACACCTTC. The encoded protein is CASSLLGQRAANYGYTF.

The CDR3: CAWSRKGSFTDTQYF. CDR3 nucleotides: TGTGCCTGGAGTAGGAAGGGAAGTTTCACAGATACGCAGTATTTT. V is TRBV30 and J is TRBJ2-3; D not resolved. With 2 bases removed from V and 2 bases from J, the gap between germline ends came to 14 bases. In germline, CDR1 is GTSNPN, CDR2 SVGIG (reference sequence). This CDR3 has 15 residues.

The genes are TRBV7-2 and TRBJ2-1; weak D call: TRBD2 (6 bases). CDR1 SGHTA and CDR2 FQGNSA come from the germline V gene. The CDR3 is 15 residues long. Trimming stripped 5 bases from V and 9 bases from J, with 20 bases between. The CDR3 spells CASSTGTSNLGEQFF. The CDR3 bases are TGTGCCAGCAGCACCGGGACTTCGAATCTGGGTGAGCAGTTCTTC.

V gene TRBV11-2 combines with J gene TRBJ2-7; 14 nucleotides match TRBD2. The CDR3 is made up of 17 amino acids. With V trimmed by 4 bases and J by 5 bases, 10 bases remained unmatched. Germline loops: CDR1 SGHAT, CDR2 FQNNGV. The chain's CDR3 is CASSSGTSGRRSNEQYF. In nucleotides, the CDR3 is TGTGCCAGCAGCTCAGGGACTAGCGGGAGACGTTCCAACGAGCAGTACTTC.

V and J are TRBV28 and TRBJ2-3; D unclear. Trimming left V 3 bases short and J 1 base short, with 8 bases between. The CDR3 spans 14 residues. The germline gives CDR1 MDHEN, CDR2 SYDVKM. CDR3 in DNA: TGTGCCAGCAGTTTCTATCGAGGCACAGATACGCAGTATTTT. Encoded protein: CASSFYRGTDTQYF.

V gene TRBV4-1 combines with J gene TRBJ1-5, with D tentatively TRBD1 (5 bases). Germline V gene sequence: CDR1 MGHRA, CDR2 YSYEKL. The CDR3 runs 16 residues. Trimming removed 2 bases at V and 3 bases at J, with 14 bases between. As DNA, the CDR3 is TGCGCCAGCAGCCAAATTTTAAAAGGGGTCAATCAGCCCCAGCATTTT. This codes for CASSQILKGVNQPQHF.

This clone was counted once. The chain carries TRBV5-1 and TRBJ2-2; D may be TRBD2 (6 bases). Trimming took 4 bases from V and 2 from J, leaving 15 bases between them. CDR3 size: 16 residues. Germline V gives CDR1 SGHRS, CDR2 YFSETQ. CDR3 bases: TGCGCCAGCAGCCTGGCTGTTAGCGGAAACACCGGGGAGCTGTTTTTT. Residues: CASSLAVSGNTGELFF.

The chain joins TRBV5-1 to TRBJ2-5; TRBD1 is a possible D gene (6 bases). The germline CDR1 and CDR2 sequences are SGHRS and YFSETQ. The germline V and J ends were trimmed by 4 bases and 3 bases, with 13 bases remaining between them. This CDR3 has 14 amino acids. The CDR3 loop is CASSERTAKETQYF. The DNA of the CDR3 is TGCGCCAGCAGCGAGCGGACAGCTAAAGAGACCCAGTACTTC.

The chain couples TRBV11-2 to TRBJ2-7, with 7 bases identical to TRBD1. Germline V gene data show CDR1 as SGHAT and CDR2 as FQNNGV. With V trimmed by 5 bases and J by 4 bases, 8 bases remained unmatched. The CDR3 is made up of 14 amino acids. The CDR3 is CASSAPGGRYEQYF. The CDR3 region has the DNA TGTGCCAGCAGCGCCCCAGGGGGAAGGTACGAGCAGTACTTC.

The rearrangement joins TRBV27 to TRBJ1-5, with unresolved D. In germline, CDR1 is MNHEY, CDR2 SMNVEV (reference sequence). The length of the CDR3 is 16 residues. The V end was cut by 5 bases, the J end by 3 bases, with 17 bases between. In DNA, the CDR3 is TGTGCCAGCAGTCCTCGGACCGTGGGAGTCAATCAGCCCCAGCATTTT. Protein sequence: CASSPRTVGVNQPQHF.

As to this clone: Within the sample, other DNA sequences also encode this same CDR3. The rearrangement uses TRBV18 and TRBJ1-3; TRBD1 is a possible D gene (6 bases). CDR1 is KGHSH and CDR2 is LQKENI in the germline V gene. This CDR3 contains 16 residues. V gave up 3 bases and J gave up 0 bases, with 12 bases separating them. The CDR3 region has the DNA TGTGCCAGCTCACCCCTGGACAGTATCTCTGGAAACACCATATATTTT. Protein product: CASSPLDSISGNTIYF.

This chain links TRBV10-1 with TRBJ2-2; the D gene is possibly TRBD2 (6 bases). Trimming took off 6 bases at V and 6 bases at J, with 11 bases between the two ends. The germline CDR1 and CDR2 sequences are WNHNN and SYGVQD (reference sequence). The CDR3 spans 13 residues. Here the CDR3 reads CASREGRAGELFF. The CDR3 nucleotides read TGCGCCAGCAGGGAGGGAAGGGCCGGGGAGCTGTTTTTT.

The count of this clone is one. The chain couples TRBV2 to TRBJ2-2, with TRBD1 matching over 8 bases. Trimming at V came to 5 bases and at J to 2 bases, leaving 4 bases not matched to a gene. This CDR3 has 15 residues. The germline V gene has CDR1 SNHLY and CDR2 FYNNEI. CDR3 nucleotide sequence: TGTGCCAGCAGTTTGGGACAGGCAAACACCGGGGAGCTGTTTTTT. It encodes CASSLGQANTGELFF.

The V gene is TRBV21-1, the J gene TRBJ2-7; the D segment call TRBD1 is taken from the table without a DNA check. TRBV21-1 is a recognized pseudogene. The CDR3 loop spans 19 amino acids. The CDR3 reads CASSKTVNPGQRSSYEQYF. CDR3 sequence (DNA): TGTGCCAGCAGCAAAACCGTAAATCCGGGACAGAGGAGCTCCTACGAGCAGTACTTC.

The genes are TRBV12-5 and TRBJ1-2; the D gene is possibly TRBD1 (6 bases). Trimming removed 0 bases from V and 3 bases from J, with 17 bases in between. Germline assignment: CDR1 LGHNT and CDR2 FRNRAP. This CDR3 is built from 17 residues. The CDR3 is CASGLVQAGGDDYGYTF. DNA of the CDR3: TGTGCTAGTGGTTTGGTACAAGCCGGGGGCGATGACTATGGCTACACCTTC.

A note on this clone: Additional DNA sequences in this sample encode the identical CDR3. J is TRBJ2-3 and V is TRBV5-6, with 11 positions matching TRBD2. Per germline, CDR1 SGHDT and CDR2 YYEEEE. The V and J ends lost 2 bases and 5 bases, in that order; junction bases with no gene match: 1. This CDR3 has 14 amino acids. The CDR3 DNA reads TGTGCCAGCAGCTTAGGGACTAGCGGAGATACGCAGTATTTT. This codes for CASSLGTSGDTQYF.

The rearrangement uses TRBV28 and TRBJ2-5; D assignment may be TRBD1 or TRBD2 (7 bases each). CDR3 length: 15 amino acids. The V gene lost 8 bases and the J gene lost 6 bases, with 22 bases spanning the gap. Germline-derived CDR1 and CDR2 are MDHEN and SYDVKM. The CDR3 is CASALGGGSGKTQYF. CDR3 bases: TGTGCCAGCGCCCTAGGGGGCGGGAGTGGGAAGACCCAGTACTTC.

The V gene is TRBV4-1, the J gene TRBJ2-1; 9 nucleotides line up with TRBD2. CDR1 MGHRA and CDR2 YSYEKL come from the germline V gene. V gave up 0 bases and J gave up 7 bases; unmatched junction bases: 7. CDR3 length: 16 amino acids. CDR3 amino acids: CASSQERAGGGNEQFF. As DNA, the CDR3 is TGCGCCAGCAGCCAAGAGAGAGCGGGAGGTGGAAATGAGCAGTTCTTC.

As DNA, the CDR3 is TGCGCCAGCAGCTTGGCGCGAAGCGGGAGCGGGAGAGAAGAGACCCAGTACTTC. Translation: CASSLARSGSGREETQYF. The chain carries TRBV5-1 and TRBJ2-5, with 8 bases lining up with TRBD2. V trimming: 0 bases; J trimming: 3 bases; junction bases outside the gene matches: 13. The germline V gene has CDR1 SGHRS and CDR2 YFSETQ. The CDR3 is 18 residues long.

This CDR3 reads CASSLAPMNTEAFF. The CDR3 DNA follows: TGTGCCAGTAGTTTGGCGCCCATGAACACTGAAGCTTTCTTT. The chain carries TRBV19 and TRBJ1-1; D unresolved. Trimming shortened V by 5 bases and J by 0 bases, and 10 bases separated the two germline ends. There are 14 residues in the CDR3. Germline lookup yields CDR1 LNHDA and CDR2 SQIVND (reference sequence).

About this clone itself: Other DNA variants within this sample encode the same CDR3. The chain recombines TRBV19 with TRBJ2-7; 8 bases map to TRBD1. CDR3 length: 14 amino acids. The V segment lost 6 bases and the J segment 3 bases; nucleotides outside the gene matches: 7. Germline V gene sequence: CDR1 LNHDA, CDR2 SQIVND (reference sequence). CDR3 sequence: CASSRTGTGYEQYF. DNA of the CDR3: TGTGCCAGTAGCCGGACCGGGACAGGCTACGAGCAGTACTTC.

The CDR3 coding sequence is TGTGCCAGCAGTTCCGGGACTCGCTATGGCTACACCTTC. Protein: CASSSGTRYGYTF. The gene calls are TRBV28 and TRBJ1-2, with D tentatively TRBD1 (5 bases). The CDR3 loop spans 13 amino acids. Trimming removed 4 bases at V and 4 bases at J, with 10 bases between. CDR1 is MDHEN, CDR2 SYDVKM, per germline.

The chain joins TRBV13 to TRBJ2-7; the match to TRBD2 covers 10 bases. The CDR3 runs 18 residues. Germline assignment: CDR1 PRHDT and CDR2 FYEKMQ (reference sequence). With V trimmed by 0 bases and J by 2 bases, 10 bases remained unmatched. CDR3 coding DNA: TGTGCCAGCAGCTTAGGGCCAAGCGGGAGGGCCCCGACCTACGAGCAGTACTTC. It translates to CASSLGPSGRAPTYEQYF.